This T cell receptor beta chain was recovered during a study of blood T cell repertoires in COVID-19. The overall study: The United States, Italy and Spain provided the acute and convalescent COVID-19 samples. Nucleic acid was either cDNA or gDNA, and it came from T cells, B-cell-depleted T cells, or PBMCs.

Per the study methods: Estimation of nucleated cell counts was performed using reference gene primer amplification. Data came from immunoSEQ multiplex PCR; TCRdb stores just in-frame clones and leaves some out. That table supplies the V and J calls and clone size; D and trimming were determined from the DNA. This table holds 130,000 to 150,000 clones, 80% found once. The TCR originated in a man between 70 and 80 years old who had recovered from COVID-19. The specimen sequenced was peripheral blood.

The CDR3 region is CATRRTESSYEQYF. CDR3 sequence (DNA): TGTGCCACCAGAAGGACTGAGAGCTCCTACGAGCAGTACTTC. The genes are TRBV10-3 and TRBJ2-7, with a weak D call TRBD2 (5 bases). The germline gives CDR1 ENHRY, CDR2 SYGVKD. CDR3 size: 14 residues. V was shortened by 10 bases and J by 0 bases, with 16 bases between the two germline ends.